This TCR beta chain was captured by sequencing in a study of blood T cell repertoires in COVID-19. About the research overall: Sources were T cells, B-cell-depleted T cells, or PBMCs; the material itself was cDNA or gDNA.

The CDR3 totals 14 residues. Germline lookup yields CDR1 MNHEY and CDR2 SVGAGI. The V and J ends lost 7 bases and 12 bases, in that order; junction bases with no gene match: 15. Only in-frame clones appear in the TCRdb table, and some are missing; sequencing was by immunoSEQ multiplex PCR. This repertoire shows roughly 120,000 clones, about 85% found once; its top ten account for 6.5% to 8.5%. The TCR originated in a human donor in a cohort sampled during active COVID-19. The genes are TRBV6-5 and TRBJ2-1; 7 bases line up with TRBD1. Sequencing was performed on peripheral blood. The CDR3 bases are TGTGCCAGCACTCCGACAGGGCCCTCAGGAGGGCAGTTCTTC. Protein sequence: CASTPTGPSGGQFF.